A single sample is the source of the 31 T cell receptor beta chains below, sequenced in a study of blood T cell repertoires in COVID-19. Profiling relied on immunoSEQ multiplex PCR, and the TCRdb table lists in-frame clones only, not all of them. The sample lists around 170,000 clones, around nine tenths occurring once. The material sequenced was peripheral blood. These receptors came from a man in his fifties or sixties with COVID-19, enrolled during active disease.

The CDR3 loop reads CASTPGGKVAETQYF. Here the CDR3 DNA reads TGTGCCAGCACCCCGGGAGGAAAGGTAGCGGAGACCCAGTACTTC. The chain carries TRBV28 and TRBJ2-5, with TRBD2 matching 7 bases. This CDR3 has 15 amino acids. Per the germline V gene, CDR1 is MDHEN and CDR2 is SYDVKM. The V segment lost 7 bases and the J segment 5 bases; nucleotides outside the gene matches: 13.

This sequence joins TRBV4-2 and TRBJ2-7; 8 bases fit TRBD1. The trim removed 4 bases at V and 2 bases at J, leaving 4 bases unmatched. Germline-derived CDR1 and CDR2 are LGHNA and YNFKEQ. The CDR3 totals 14 residues. CDR3 nucleotides: TGTGCCAGCAGCCTGGGACAGGCCACCTACGAGCAGTACTTC. Protein product: CASSLGQATYEQYF.

The genes are TRBV18 and TRBJ1-1; no firm D call. The CDR3 sequence is 14 residues long. V lost 0 bases, J lost 4 bases, and 9 bases lay in between. Germline CDR1 and CDR2: KGHSH and LQKENI. CDR3 sequence: CASSPPVSGTEAFF. CDR3 nucleotides: TGTGCCAGCTCACCACCAGTATCGGGCACTGAAGCTTTCTTT.

CDR3: CSADRGLAEAFF. The CDR3 DNA sequence: TGCAGCGCCGACAGGGGTCTCGCTGAAGCTTTCTTT. This rearrangement joins TRBV29-1 to TRBJ1-1, with 8 bases that match TRBD1. The ends lost 7 bases at V and 6 bases at J; junction bases unmatched: 7. There are 12 residues in the CDR3. The germline V gene encodes CDR1 SQVTM and CDR2 ANQGSEA.

A single count supports this clone. The chain joins TRBV5-1 to TRBJ2-1; TRBD2 matches 12 bases. This CDR3 contains 13 residues. The V segment lost 7 bases and the J segment 7 bases; nucleotides outside the gene matches: 3. Germline loops: CDR1 SGHRS, CDR2 YFSETQ. The CDR3 loop reads CASGLAGGNEQFF. In nucleotides, the CDR3 is TGCGCCAGCGGGCTAGCGGGAGGGAATGAGCAGTTCTTC.

The V gene is TRBV5-4, the J gene TRBJ2-3, with D possibly matching TRBD1 (6 bases). Germline V lookup: CDR1 SGHNT, CDR2 YYREEE (reference sequence). The length of the CDR3 is 15 residues. Trimming pared 2 bases from V and 3 bases from J, leaving 13 bases between. CDR3 sequence: CASSFLQGVTDTQYF. The CDR3 nucleotides are TGTGCCAGCAGCTTCCTACAGGGTGTAACAGATACGCAGTATTTT.

The chain recombines TRBV11-3 with TRBJ2-5; 7 nucleotides line up with TRBD1. Germline V gives CDR1 SGHNT, CDR2 YENEEA. Trimming at V came to 5 bases and at J to 2 bases, leaving 8 bases not matched to a gene. The CDR3 extends over 15 amino acids. The CDR3 loop is CASSPRTGRQETQYF. The DNA for the CDR3 is TGTGCCAGCAGCCCGCGGACAGGACGGCAAGAGACCCAGTACTTC.

This clone was seen only once. The J gene is TRBJ1-1, the V gene TRBV18; 8 bases fit TRBD1. V gave up 3 bases and J gave up 1 base; unmatched junction bases: 13. The CDR3 is made up of 18 amino acids. CDR1 and CDR2 (germline): KGHSH, LQKENI. CDR3 in DNA: TGTGCCAGCTCACCGGGGGCGATTAGGACAGGGACGAACACTGAAGCTTTCTTT. It is translated as CASSPGAIRTGTNTEAFF.

The gene calls are TRBV6-5 and TRBJ2-5, with 13 bases matching TRBD2. The V segment lost 7 bases and the J segment 4 bases; nucleotides outside the gene matches: 6. This CDR3 has 15 residues. From germline, CDR1 is MNHEY and CDR2 SVGAGI. CDR3 nucleotide sequence: TGTGCCAGCACCGGACTAGCGGGGGTAGGAGAGACCCAGTACTTC. Translation: CASTGLAGVGETQYF.

This rearrangement joins TRBV5-1 to TRBJ1-6; 9 bases agree with TRBD1. The trim removed 0 bases at V and 7 bases at J, leaving 5 bases unmatched. The CDR3 is 16 residues long. In germline, CDR1 is SGHRS, CDR2 YFSETQ. CDR3 protein: CASSLVGQGENSPLHF. DNA of the CDR3: TGCGCCAGCAGCTTGGTGGGACAGGGTGAAAATTCACCCCTCCACTTT.

V and J are TRBV7-2 and TRBJ1-6; D gene unclear. V was shortened by 1 base and J by 9 bases, with 7 bases between the two germline ends. Germline loops: CDR1 SGHTA, CDR2 FQGNSA. The CDR3 extends over 13 amino acids. The CDR3 loop reads CASSLDAVSPLHF. CDR3 coding DNA: TGTGCCAGCAGCTTAGATGCGGTTTCACCCCTCCACTTT.

The chain joins TRBV23-1 to TRBJ2-7, with 8 bases fitting TRBD2. TRBV23-1 is reported as an ORF; its role is uncertain. After removal of 4 bases from V and 0 bases from J, the junction contained 5 bases not matched to a gene. The CDR3 covers 15 residues. The chain's CDR3 is CASSLERGPSYEQYF. The CDR3 coding sequence is TGCGCCAGCAGTCTAGAGCGGGGGCCCTCCTACGAGCAGTACTTC.

The chain employs TRBV6-5 and TRBJ2-7; TRBD2 is a possible D gene (5 bases). Germline assignment: CDR1 MNHEY and CDR2 SVGAGI. The CDR3 extends over 15 amino acids. V shed 7 bases and J shed 6 bases, with 22 bases lying between them. CDR3 loop: CASTPPRGTSTEQYF. For the CDR3, the DNA is TGTGCCAGCACCCCCCCACGGGGAACCTCTACCGAGCAGTACTTC.

The chain employs TRBV4-2 and TRBJ2-6; TRBD1 agrees at 9 bases. The CDR3 runs 19 residues. Germline V gene data show CDR1 as LGHNA and CDR2 as YNFKEQ. Trimming took 0 bases from V and 3 from J; bases not matched to a gene: 9. The CDR3 loop is CASSQDRGQGLFGANVLTF. CDR3 DNA: TGTGCCAGCAGCCAAGATCGAGGACAGGGGTTGTTTGGGGCCAACGTCCTGACTTTC.

J is TRBJ1-3 and V is TRBV19; possible D gene TRBD1, 5 bases. Germline assignment: CDR1 LNHDA and CDR2 SQIVND (reference sequence). V gave up 4 bases and J gave up 0 bases, with 10 bases separating them. CDR3 length: 15 residues. The CDR3 nucleotides read TGTGCCAGTAGTAGGACAACTACCTCTGGAAACACCATATATTTT. It specifies CASSRTTTSGNTIYF.

J is TRBJ2-1 and V is TRBV19, with 14 bases identical to TRBD2. Germline V lookup: CDR1 LNHDA, CDR2 SQIVND (reference sequence). Trimming cost V 8 bases and J 4 bases; bases outside gene matches: 1. This CDR3 comprises 14 residues. CDR3 in amino acids: CASRTSGRYNEQFF. The CDR3 DNA reads TGTGCCAGTCGGACTAGCGGGAGGTACAATGAGCAGTTCTTC.

This chain joins TRBV28 and TRBJ1-1; 8 nucleotides align to TRBD1. The CDR3 has 12 amino acids. Trimming took 5 bases from V and 8 from J; bases not matched to a gene: 4. Germline V lookup: CDR1 MDHEN, CDR2 SYDVKM. CDR3 coding DNA: TGTGCCAGCAGTACGAGGACAGGGGAAGCTTTCTTT. Its protein product is CASSTRTGEAFF.

The CDR3 nucleotides read TGTGCCAGCGCCTCCCGCCTGAGTGGCAATCAGCCCCAGCATTTT. This gives the protein CASASRLSGNQPQHF. The V and J genes are TRBV6-5 and TRBJ1-5, with D unclear. Trimming stripped 8 bases from V and 2 bases from J, with 16 bases between. Germline V lookup: CDR1 MNHEY, CDR2 SVGAGI. This CDR3 has 15 amino acids.

V is TRBV12-3 or TRBV12-4 and J is TRBJ1-1; D gene uncertain. The CDR3 is made up of 12 amino acids. V lost 8 bases to trimming and J lost 5 bases, with 12 bases between them. CDR3 coding DNA: TGTGCCAGCCGCCCGCGGGGAACTGAAGCTTTCTTT. It specifies CASRPRGTEAFF.

V is TRBV28 and J is TRBJ2-4; TRBD2 matches at 7 bases. Germline assignment: CDR1 MDHEN and CDR2 SYDVKM. This CDR3 spans 16 amino acids. J gave up 1 base and V 2 bases, and 5 bases lay outside the gene matches. The CDR3 spells CASSLRGGVAKNIQYF. CDR3 DNA: TGTGCCAGCAGTTTACGGGGAGGGGTGGCCAAAAACATTCAGTACTTC. The complete variable domain, with remaining parts taken from reference TRBV28 and TRBJ2-4, reads DVKVTQSSRYLVKRTGEKVFLECVQDMDHENMFWYRQDPGLGLRLIYFSYDVKMKEKGDIPEGYSVSREKKERFSLILESASTNQTSMYLCASSLRGGVAKNIQYFGAGTRLSVL.

The CDR3 bases are TGCGCCAGCAGCCAAGGATTGACAGATAGCAATCAGCCCCAGCATTTT. Translation gives CASSQGLTDSNQPQHF. V usage is TRBV4-1 and J usage is TRBJ1-5; D possibly corresponds to TRBD1 (5 bases). The CDR3 spans 16 residues. Trimming removed 1 base from V and 0 bases from J, with 10 bases in between. Germline loops: CDR1 MGHRA, CDR2 YSYEKL.

This clone has just one count. The chain's CDR3 is CAWSRAGASNTEAFF. The CDR3 DNA sequence: TGTGCCTGGAGTCGCGCGGGGGCTTCGAACACTGAAGCTTTCTTT. The V and J genes are TRBV30 and TRBJ1-1; tentatively, D is TRBD1 (6 bases). Germline V gene data show CDR1 as GTSNPN and CDR2 as SVGIG (reference sequence). This CDR3 has 15 amino acids. The V end was cut by 2 bases, the J end by 1 base, with 14 bases between.

V and J are TRBV9 and TRBJ2-7; 7 nucleotides match TRBD1. The germline V gene has CDR1 SGDLS and CDR2 YYNGEE. Trimming cost V 0 bases and J 1 base; bases outside gene matches: 4. The CDR3 contains 15 residues. The DNA of the CDR3 is TGTGCCAGCAGCGTAGAGCCAGGGGGATCCTACGAGCAGTACTTC. It yields the protein CASSVEPGGSYEQYF.

This chain uses TRBV7-3 with TRBJ1-1; D is unclear. Trimming shortened V by 1 base and J by 7 bases, and 10 bases separated the two germline ends. Germline assignment: CDR1 SGHTA and CDR2 FQGTGA. The CDR3 is 13 amino acids. The CDR3 here is CASSLRADHEAFF. CDR3 nucleotides: TGTGCCAGCAGCTTAAGAGCGGACCATGAAGCTTTCTTT.

This clone appeared a single time. The V call is TRBV4-3, the J call TRBJ2-7, with unresolved D. The CDR3 extends over 15 amino acids. V gave up 1 base and J gave up 0 bases, with 10 bases separating them. Germline V gene lookup returns CDR1 LGHNA and CDR2 YSLEER. The CDR3 sequence is CASSQVAGLSYEQYF. CDR3 coding DNA: TGCGCCAGCAGCCAAGTTGCAGGCCTCTCCTACGAGCAGTACTTC.

This clone is a singleton in its sample. This chain connects TRBV7-3 to TRBJ2-2, with 9 bases lining up with TRBD2. Germline CDR1 reads SGHTA; CDR2 reads FQGTGA. This CDR3 is 15 amino acids long. V lost 5 bases to trimming and J lost 5 bases; unmatched junction nucleotides: 6. This chain's CDR3 is CASSRRLAGTGELFF. CDR3 coding DNA: TGTGCCAGCAGCCGTAGGCTAGCGGGAACCGGGGAGCTGTTTTTT.

This chain joins TRBV10-3 and TRBJ1-1, with 9 bases aligning to TRBD1. The CDR3 has 15 residues. Germline loops: CDR1 ENHRY, CDR2 SYGVKD. V lost 5 bases and J lost 4; bases outside the gene matches: 8. CDR3 residues: CAISSNRGLSTEAFF. The CDR3 coding sequence is TGTGCCATCAGTAGCAACAGGGGGCTTAGCACTGAAGCTTTCTTT.

The chain is built from TRBV19 and TRBJ1-2; 7 positions agree with TRBD1. CDR3 length: 15 amino acids. Germline CDR1 and CDR2: LNHDA and SQIVND (reference sequence). Trimming at V came to 5 bases and at J to 0 bases, leaving 6 bases not matched to a gene. CDR3 loop: CASSPKGTANYGYTF. The CDR3 DNA reads as TGTGCCAGTAGTCCAAAAGGGACAGCTAACTATGGCTACACCTTC. Supplemented by reference TRBV19 and TRBJ1-2, the full variable domain reads DGGITQSPKYLFRKEGQNVTLSCEQNLNHDAMYWYRQDPGQGLRLIYYSQIVNDFQKGDIAEGYSVSREKKESFPLTVTSAQKNPTAFYLCASSPKGTANYGYTFGSGTRLTVV.

The V call is TRBV14, the J call TRBJ2-7; TRBD1 matches 9 bases. The V segment lost 1 base and the J segment 5 bases; nucleotides outside the gene matches: 6. This CDR3 spans 15 amino acids. CDR1 is SGHDN, CDR2 FVKESK, per germline. Here the CDR3 DNA reads TGTGCCAGCAGCCAAGGCACAGGGGGCGCGCACGAGCAGTACTTC. This translates into CASSQGTGGAHEQYF.

V and J are TRBV19 and TRBJ2-3; a possible D gene is TRBD2 (6 bases). Trimming stripped 7 bases from V and 0 bases from J, with 23 bases between. CDR3 length equals 18 residues. The germline V gene encodes CDR1 LNHDA and CDR2 SQIVND (reference sequence). CDR3 amino acids: CASTSAGPWAESTDTQYF. The DNA for the CDR3 is TGTGCCAGTACTTCCGCGGGGCCTTGGGCGGAGAGCACAGATACGCAGTATTTT.

The chain couples TRBV30 to TRBJ2-3; 9 bases agree with TRBD2. The CDR3 loop spans 15 amino acids. Germline values: CDR1 GTSNPN, CDR2 SVGIG (reference sequence). The V and J ends lost 1 base and 0 bases, in that order; junction bases with no gene match: 2. For the CDR3, the DNA is TGTGCCTGGAGTGGACTAGCGGTGAGCACAGATACGCAGTATTTT. It is translated as CAWSGLAVSTDTQYF.